Listed here are 30 T cell receptor beta chains from one sample, sequenced in a study of T cell responses to AZD1222 COVID-19 vaccine. Only in-frame clones appear in the TCRdb table, and some are missing; sequencing was by immunoSEQ multiplex PCR. Of 140,000 to 150,000 clones listed, about 93% were seen once; the top ten hold over 4%. Sequencing used peripheral blood, obtained on day 0 of AZD1222 vaccination. The origin of the receptors is an adult in good health.

The V call is TRBV4-1, the J call TRBJ2-6, with D hard to call. This CDR3 contains 16 residues. V shed 1 base and J shed 0 bases, with 7 bases lying between them. The V gene's germline CDR1 is MGHRA and CDR2 YSYEKL. CDR3 coding DNA: TGCGCCAGCAGCCAAGTACCCCACTCTGGGGCCAACGTCCTGACTTTC. Protein product: CASSQVPHSGANVLTF.

The rearrangement joins TRBV5-8 to TRBJ1-1; D might be TRBD1 (6 bases). Per the germline V gene, CDR1 is SGHTS and CDR2 is YDEGEE. This CDR3 comprises 14 residues. V was cut by 4 bases and J by 0 bases, with 10 bases left in between. The CDR3 region has the DNA TGTGCCAGCAGCCCTACAGGGTTGAACACTGAAGCTTTCTTT. This translates into CASSPTGLNTEAFF.

The V call is TRBV19, the J call TRBJ1-2; D gene unclear. The CDR3 spans 14 residues. Trimming removed 3 bases at V and 4 bases at J, with 12 bases between. The V gene's germline CDR1 is LNHDA and CDR2 SQIVND (reference sequence). The CDR3 nucleotides read TGTGCCAGTAGTATCACGACGGAAACCTATGGCTACACCTTC. It translates to CASSITTETYGYTF.

The chain employs TRBV24-1 and TRBJ2-3; no firm D call. The CDR3 is 15 residues long. Per the germline V gene, CDR1 is KGHDR and CDR2 is SFDVKD. Trimming removed 2 bases from V and 1 base from J, with 9 bases in between. CDR3 sequence: CATSDYGRRTDTQYF. The CDR3 DNA reads as TGTGCCACCAGTGATTACGGACGGCGCACAGATACGCAGTATTTT.

The chain employs TRBV6-1 and TRBJ2-5; D assignment may be TRBD1 or TRBD2 (6 bases each). This CDR3 comprises 14 residues. V lost 3 bases to trimming and J lost 4 bases, with 12 bases between them. Germline V gene sequence: CDR1 MNHNS, CDR2 SASEGT. The CDR3 nucleotides are TGTGCCAGCAGTGAGGGCAGGGGAGGAGAGACCCAGTACTTC. Amino acid sequence: CASSEGRGGETQYF.

The J gene is TRBJ1-5, the V gene TRBV30; 11 bases agree with TRBD1. The CDR3 consists of 18 residues. J was trimmed by 0 bases and V by 1 base; bases with no gene match: 8. The germline gives CDR1 GTSNPN, CDR2 SVGIG (reference sequence). CDR3 residues: CAWSDRRTGGYSNQPQHF. The DNA for the CDR3 is TGTGCCTGGAGTGACAGGAGGACAGGGGGCTATAGCAATCAGCCCCAGCATTTT.

This sequence joins TRBV27 and TRBJ2-5, with unresolved D. From germline, CDR1 is MNHEY and CDR2 SMNVEV (reference sequence). The CDR3 contains 15 residues. V lost 11 bases to trimming and J lost 2 bases, with 21 bases between them. The CDR3, as DNA: TGTGCCCGTCAGTTAGGCGAGCACAAACAAGAGACCCAGTACTTC. This gives the protein CARQLGEHKQETQYF.

The V and J genes are TRBV7-8 and TRBJ1-3, with 12 positions matching TRBD1. V shed 4 bases, J shed 0 bases, and the junction held 4 bases outside the gene matches. There are 17 residues in the CDR3. CDR1 is SGHVS, CDR2 FQNEAQ, per germline. The CDR3 region has the DNA TGTGCCAGCAGCTCAGGGACAGGGGGCGACTCTGGAAACACCATATATTTT. As protein: CASSSGTGGDSGNTIYF.

The V gene is TRBV5-1, the J gene TRBJ2-2; 12 positions match TRBD1. The V segment lost 3 bases and the J segment 3 bases; nucleotides outside the gene matches: 3. Per the germline V gene, CDR1 is SGHRS and CDR2 is YFSETQ. The CDR3 length is 16 residues. CDR3 sequence: CASSWGQGAHTGELFF. The CDR3 region has the DNA TGCGCCAGCAGCTGGGGACAGGGGGCGCACACCGGGGAGCTGTTTTTT.

The CDR3 DNA follows: TGTGCCATCAGTGAGTCGAGTGGGCTAAGGCGGTCTTCCTATGGCTACACCTTC. This encodes CAISESSGLRRSSYGYTF. The chain combines TRBV10-3 with TRBJ1-2, with D uncertain. The germline CDR1 and CDR2 sequences are ENHRY and SYGVKD. CDR3 size: 18 residues. V dropped 0 bases and J dropped 4 bases, with 21 bases sitting between them.

V is TRBV6-1 and J is TRBJ2-3; no definite D call. The CDR3 contains 14 residues. Trimming removed 3 bases from V and 1 base from J, with 8 bases in between. Germline V gives CDR1 MNHNS, CDR2 SASEGT. The CDR3 region is CASSEVDGTDTQYF. CDR3 sequence (DNA): TGTGCCAGCAGTGAGGTGGACGGCACAGATACGCAGTATTTT.

The chain has TRBV11-2 and TRBJ1-1; perhaps TRBD1 as D (5 bases). The V end was cut by 10 bases, the J end by 0 bases, with 18 bases between. This CDR3 comprises 15 residues. CDR1 SGHAT and CDR2 FQNNGV come from the germline V gene. CDR3 sequence (DNA): TGTGCCACCACTCCCCCAGGGATAATGAACACTGAAGCTTTCTTT. Translated, it gives CATTPPGIMNTEAFF.

The chain carries TRBV19 and TRBJ1-5, with TRBD1 as a possible D gene (5 bases). This CDR3 comprises 15 residues. The V end lost 7 bases, the J end lost 2 bases, and 15 bases lay between the germline ends. The germline V gene encodes CDR1 LNHDA and CDR2 SQIVND (reference sequence). This CDR3 is CASTRQRSGNQPQHF. In DNA form, the CDR3 reads TGTGCCAGTACCAGACAGAGGAGTGGCAATCAGCCCCAGCATTTT.

The rearrangement joins TRBV7-9 to TRBJ1-4; maybe TRBD1 (5 bases). Germline V lookup: CDR1 SEHNR, CDR2 FQNEAQ (reference sequence). V was cut by 1 base and J by 5 bases, with 8 bases left in between. This CDR3 is 14 amino acids long. This CDR3 reads CASSLGDGNEKLFF. The CDR3 DNA is TGTGCCAGCAGCTTAGGGGACGGAAATGAAAAACTGTTTTTT.

The chain recombines TRBV21-1 with TRBJ2-3. TRBV21-1 is a listed pseudogene. The CDR3 runs to 18 residues. CDR3 sequence (DNA): TGTGCCAGCAGCAAAGTTGTCCATCGAACAGGGAACGGGGGTACGCAGTATTTT. The encoded protein is CASSKVVHRTGNGGTQYF.

V is TRBV6-7 and J is TRBJ2-7; 7 bases are a match to TRBD1. TRBV6-7 is noted as an ORF with a role that remains uncertain. The CDR3 is 14 amino acids. The V segment lost 7 bases and the J segment 3 bases; nucleotides outside the gene matches: 9. CDR3 sequence: CASKIPGQFYEQYF. As DNA, the CDR3 is TGTGCCAGCAAGATTCCGGGACAGTTCTACGAGCAGTACTTC.

This chain connects TRBV2 to TRBJ2-7; D unresolved. V was cut by 4 bases and J by 4 bases, with 8 bases left in between. Germline CDR1 is SNHLY and CDR2 is FYNNEI. The CDR3 is made up of 12 amino acids. CDR3 loop: CASSAGHYEQYF. As DNA, the CDR3 is TGTGCCAGCAGTGCAGGCCATTACGAGCAGTACTTC.

The genes are TRBV10-3 and TRBJ1-2, with D possibly TRBD1 on 5 matching bases. Germline CDR1 is ENHRY and CDR2 is SYGVKD. V was pared by 10 bases and J by 5 bases, with 20 bases between. This CDR3 comprises 14 residues. CDR3 residues: CATQAAGKFYGYTF. CDR3 DNA: TGTGCCACCCAGGCGGCAGGGAAATTTTATGGCTACACCTTC.

V gene TRBV5-4 combines with J gene TRBJ2-2, with D perhaps matching TRBD1 or TRBD2 (5 bases each). Germline V gene lookup returns CDR1 SGHNT and CDR2 YYREEE (reference sequence). V lost 1 base and J lost 5, with 15 bases in between. This CDR3 is 16 amino acids long. The CDR3 DNA reads TGTGCCAGCAGCTTGTGGGGCTCCACGGGGACCGGGGAGCTGTTTTTT. As protein: CASSLWGSTGTGELFF.

V gene TRBV28 combines with J gene TRBJ2-3; TRBD1 is a possible D gene (5 bases). CDR1 is MDHEN and CDR2 is SYDVKM in the germline V gene. This CDR3 spans 14 amino acids. With 8 bases removed from V and 2 bases from J, the gap between germline ends came to 14 bases. CDR3 amino acids: CASDREGITDTQYF. The DNA of the CDR3 is TGTGCCAGCGACAGAGAAGGAATCACAGATACGCAGTATTTT.

CDR3 DNA: TGTGCCTGGAGTGTAAGCATGAATGAGCAGTTCTTC. Its translation is CAWSVSMNEQFF. The chain combines TRBV30 with TRBJ2-1; D is uncertain. Germline lookup yields CDR1 GTSNPN and CDR2 SVGIG (reference sequence). V was trimmed by 0 bases and J by 7 bases, leaving 7 bases between them. The CDR3 spans 12 residues.

J is TRBJ1-2 and V is TRBV20-1; D is ambiguous. Germline loops: CDR1 DFQATT, CDR2 SNEGSKA (reference sequence). V lost 0 bases to trimming and J lost 7 bases, with 6 bases between them. The CDR3 consists of 11 residues. In DNA form, the CDR3 reads TGCAGTGCTAGAGACAGGATTGGCTACACCTTC. It is translated as CSARDRIGYTF.

The rearrangement links TRBV5-8 to TRBJ1-1; D perhaps matches TRBD1 (5 bases). This CDR3 comprises 14 residues. CDR1 and CDR2 (germline): SGHTS, YDEGEE. Between the trimmed V and J ends, which lost 4 bases and 3 bases, there was a span of 13 bases. In nucleotides, the CDR3 is TGTGCCAGCAGCCCACACCTGACAGACACTGAAGCTTTCTTT. Protein: CASSPHLTDTEAFF.

The chain combines TRBV2 with TRBJ1-1, with D unclear. With 6 bases removed from V and 0 bases from J, the gap between germline ends came to 14 bases. Germline V gives CDR1 SNHLY, CDR2 FYNNEI. This CDR3 is built from 15 residues. The CDR3: CASRLEGVMNTEAFF. CDR3 bases: TGTGCCAGCAGACTCGAGGGTGTTATGAACACTGAAGCTTTCTTT.

The chain has TRBV29-1 and TRBJ2-3; D is undetermined. The ends were cut back, 5 bases at V and 4 bases at J, with 7 bases in the middle. Germline lookup yields CDR1 SQVTM and CDR2 ANQGSEA. The length of the CDR3 is 11 residues. Here the CDR3 reads CSVRLPDTQYF. CDR3 DNA: TGCAGCGTTCGGCTACCAGATACGCAGTATTTT.

The rearrangement joins TRBV6-5 to TRBJ2-2; D is unresolved. Germline CDR1 reads MNHEY; CDR2 reads SVGAGI. With 0 bases removed from V and 1 base from J, the gap between germline ends came to 9 bases. This CDR3 has 16 residues. The CDR3 sequence is CASSYSLMRNTGELFF. The CDR3 DNA sequence: TGTGCCAGCAGTTACTCCCTCATGCGGAACACCGGGGAGCTGTTTTTT.

The genes are TRBV4-1 and TRBJ1-3, with D maybe TRBD1 (5 bases). CDR1 is MGHRA, CDR2 YSYEKL, per germline. Deletions cut 5 bases from V and 0 bases from J, with 14 bases between. This CDR3 has 16 residues. CDR3 loop: CASSSPGLRSGNTIYF. In nucleotides, the CDR3 is TGCGCCAGCAGCTCACCGGGGCTTCGCTCTGGAAACACCATATATTTT.

This chain connects TRBV27 to TRBJ1-4; 8 bases are a match to TRBD1. Losses at the gene ends were 5 bases for V and 8 bases for J; bases not matched to a gene: 7. CDR1 MNHEY and CDR2 SMNVEV come from the germline V gene (reference sequence). This CDR3 has 14 amino acids. CDR3 nucleotide sequence: TGTGCCAGCAGTCCAGACAGGGGAGGCGAAAAACTGTTTTTT. Its translation: CASSPDRGGEKLFF.

V and J are TRBV28 and TRBJ2-7; D unresolved. Germline CDR1 is MDHEN and CDR2 is SYDVKM. V lost 7 bases and J 0 bases, leaving 16 bases between the germline ends. The CDR3 is 15 amino acids. CDR3 loop: CASKSVGFLSYEQYF. The CDR3 DNA is TGTGCCAGCAAAAGTGTAGGCTTCCTCTCCTACGAGCAGTACTTC.

The chain carries TRBV6-5 and TRBJ1-2; D remains ambiguous. This CDR3 comprises 12 residues. Trimming left V 8 bases short and J 6 bases short, with 13 bases between. The V gene's germline CDR1 is MNHEY and CDR2 SVGAGI. The CDR3 DNA follows: TGTGCCAGCGCTACTGGGTTGGATGGCTACACCTTC. Residues: CASATGLDGYTF.